This entry concerns a single T cell receptor (beta chain). Its antigen is not known. The data belong to a study of identifying expanded T cells in peripheral blood. The CDR3 spans 11 residues. Collection occurred without any documented infections or immune events in donors. Findings and limits, study-wide: Across healthy donors, higher total template counts meant significantly greater approximately two-week count variance.

Sequenced by immunoSEQ multiplex PCR; TCRdb stores in-frame clones only, minus some. The profile covers 100,000 or so clones, with 70% to 90% appearing a single time and 13% to 15% taken by the ten largest. The sequencing input was blood. This TCR derives from a person aged 18 to 69 in good health. V and J are TRBV21-1 and TRBJ2-7. TRBV21-1 is listed as a pseudogene. For the CDR3, the DNA is TGTGCCAGCAGCAAAAAAACCGAGCAGTACTTC. Translated: CASSKKTEQYF.